This T cell receptor beta chain was documented in a study of blood T cell repertoires in COVID-19. About the study: Donors in the United States, Italy and Spain gave samples during acute or convalescent COVID-19.

Trimming cost V 6 bases and J 9 bases; bases outside gene matches: 7. This CDR3 comprises 14 residues. Germline lookup yields CDR1 KGHSH and CDR2 LQKENI. TCRdb's copy holds only in-frame clones and misses some; the assay was immunoSEQ multiplex PCR. The data show roughly 59,000 clones, 80% to 90% seen once. The V and J genes are TRBV18 and TRBJ2-1, with 11 bases identical to TRBD1. This TCR came from a man older than 75 with acute or convalescent COVID-19. The specimen was peripheral blood. The chain's CDR3 is CASSPGQGVGEQFF. CDR3 DNA sequence: TGTGCCAGCTCTCCGGGACAGGGGGTGGGTGAGCAGTTCTTC.